This T cell receptor (beta chain) came from a study of T cell repertoires in cytomegalovirus infection. TCRdb fed the reads into MiXCR, producing one record per CDR3 protein. The data show hundreds of thousands of distinct CDR3 sequences, around 9.5% seen once. This clonotype has a count of ten or more. This CDR3 spans 16 amino acids. Trimming removed 2 bases from V and 1 base from J; junction bases left unmatched: 3. The germline V gene encodes CDR1 SGHNT and CDR2 YENEEA. The clonotype was recovered from a human donor in good health (CMV status not recorded). Some clones in this sample may be carry-over from other donors' samples. This rearrangement joins TRBV11-3 to TRBJ2-1; TRBD2 agrees at 9 bases. Specimen: PBMCs. The CDR3: CASSLTGLASYNEQFF. The DNA for the CDR3 is TGTGCCAGCAGCTTAACAGGACTAGCGTCCTACAATGAGCAGTTCTTC.